The 23 T cell receptor beta chains presented below share a single source sample, sequenced in a study of blood T cell repertoires in COVID-19. Clones were read by immunoSEQ multiplex PCR, and TCRdb kept only the in-frame ones, dropping some. The sample yields hundreds of thousands of clones, approximately 81% seen once. Sample: PBMCs or T cells enriched from blood (not recorded which). These receptors were taken from a man aged 40-55 years who had recovered from COVID-19.

V usage is TRBV12-3 or TRBV12-4 and J usage is TRBJ1-6; D not resolved. The CDR3 contains 12 residues. The V gene lost 3 bases and the J gene lost 10 bases, with 7 bases spanning the gap. The DNA of the CDR3 is TGTGCCAGCAGTTTCGGGTACTCACCCCTCCACTTT. It yields the protein CASSFGYSPLHF.

This clone was detected ten times or more. The chain recombines TRBV10-2 with TRBJ2-1; D might be TRBD2 (6 bases). Trimming removed 6 bases at V and 5 bases at J, with 11 bases between. Germline assignment: CDR1 WSHSY and CDR2 SAAADI. The length of the CDR3 is 13 residues. The CDR3 protein is CASSGSDHNEQFF. Here the CDR3 DNA reads TGCGCCAGCAGCGGGAGTGACCACAATGAGCAGTTCTTC.

This chain joins TRBV19 and TRBJ2-5; TRBD1 matches at 9 bases. Germline assignment: CDR1 LNHDA and CDR2 SQIVND (reference sequence). J gave up 4 bases and V 6 bases, and 9 bases lay outside the gene matches. CDR3 length: 15 residues. DNA of the CDR3: TGTGCCAGTAGCGAGGACAGGGGCTACGCAGAGACCCAGTACTTC. This gives the protein CASSEDRGYAETQYF.

This chain links TRBV30 with TRBJ2-7; 8 nucleotides match TRBD1. The CDR3 sequence is 13 residues long. With 8 bases clipped from V and 2 bases from J, the junction kept 8 bases outside the gene matches. Germline V lookup: CDR1 GTSNPN, CDR2 SVGIG (reference sequence). CDR3 sequence: CAQRRQGTYEQYF. The DNA for the CDR3 is TGTGCCCAGAGGAGACAGGGGACCTACGAGCAGTACTTC.

The chain has TRBV5-1 and TRBJ1-4; 8 bases fit TRBD1. Unmatched junction bases numbered 8, after V lost 3 bases and J lost 10 bases. The CDR3 extends over 14 amino acids. From germline, CDR1 is SGHRS and CDR2 YFSETQ. CDR3 sequence: CASSYGETGGKLFF. CDR3 DNA sequence: TGCGCCAGCAGCTACGGGGAAACAGGGGGAAAACTGTTTTTT.

V gene TRBV19 combines with J gene TRBJ1-3; 7 nucleotides align to TRBD1. The V gene's germline CDR1 is LNHDA and CDR2 SQIVND (reference sequence). V was pared by 6 bases and J by 3 bases, with 5 bases of the junction left unmatched. The CDR3 has 14 residues. The CDR3 nucleotides read TGTGCCAGTAGCACGACAGGGTTTGGAAACACCATATATTTT. Translating it yields CASSTTGFGNTIYF.

With regard to this clone: A read error may produce the germline difference seen at one junction end. The chain recombines TRBV2 with TRBJ2-6; perhaps TRBD2 as D (5 bases). Germline values: CDR1 SNHLY, CDR2 FYNNEI. The CDR3 is 11 residues long. This CDR3 is CASSETGEFTF. The CDR3 DNA sequence: TGTGCCAGCAGTGAGACCGGGGAGTTTACCTTC.

The chain joins TRBV30 to TRBJ1-1; a possible D gene is TRBD1 (6 bases). Trimming left V 6 bases short and J 7 bases short, with 9 bases between. The germline CDR1 and CDR2 sequences are GTSNPN and SVGIG (reference sequence). This CDR3 is 10 amino acids long. CDR3 bases: TGTGCCTGCAACAGGGATGAAGCTTTCTTT. It specifies CACNRDEAFF.

This chain joins TRBV2 and TRBJ2-1; 9 bases align to TRBD2. Germline V CDR1 and CDR2: SNHLY, FYNNEI. The length of the CDR3 is 15 residues. With 2 bases clipped from V and 7 bases from J, the junction kept 6 bases outside the gene matches. CDR3 region: CASSELSGSYNEQFF. As DNA, the CDR3 is TGTGCCAGCAGTGAACTTAGCGGGAGTTATAATGAGCAGTTCTTC.

The chain carries TRBV2 and TRBJ1-2, with D perhaps matching TRBD1 (5 bases). Germline-derived CDR1 and CDR2 are SNHLY and FYNNEI. CDR3 length: 12 residues. V gave up 6 bases and J gave up 7 bases, with 12 bases separating them. CDR3 DNA: TGTGCCAGCAGGGGACTGGGGGGTGGCTACACCTTC. Amino acid sequence: CASRGLGGGYTF.

The chain joins TRBV7-2 to TRBJ2-5, with D hard to call. CDR1 is SGHTA and CDR2 is FQGNSA in the germline V gene. The CDR3 is 12 amino acids. The V end lost 2 bases, the J end lost 4 bases, and 5 bases lay between the germline ends. CDR3 amino acids: CASSLRGETQYF. CDR3 sequence (DNA): TGTGCCAGCAGCTTAAGAGGAGAGACCCAGTACTTC. Filled out from reference TRBV7-2 and TRBJ2-5, the complete variable domain reads GAGVSQSPSNKVTEKGKDVELRCDPISGHTALYWYRQSLGQGLEFLIYFQGNSAPDKSGLPSDRFSAERTGGSVSTLTIQRTQQEDSAVYLCASSLRGETQYFGPGTRLLVL.

The CDR3 nucleotides are TGTGCCAGCAGCTTATCAGGGACAGGGAGGGGCGAGCAGTACTTC. Translation: CASSLSGTGRGEQYF. This rearrangement joins TRBV5-4 to TRBJ2-7; 9 nucleotides line up with TRBD1. V lost 2 bases to trimming and J lost 6 bases; unmatched junction nucleotides: 9. The CDR3 contains 15 residues. The germline CDR1 and CDR2 sequences are SGHNT and YYREEE (reference sequence).

The V gene is TRBV12-5, the J gene TRBJ2-1; 13 bases line up with TRBD2. The V gene's germline CDR1 is LGHNT and CDR2 FRNRAP. The CDR3 contains 18 residues. V trimming: 5 bases; J trimming: 0 bases; junction bases outside the gene matches: 7. The CDR3 sequence: CASGPNRTSGSSYNEQFF. DNA of the CDR3: TGTGCTAGTGGTCCGAACCGGACTAGCGGGAGCTCCTACAATGAGCAGTTCTTC.

This clone has just a few counts. CDR3 in amino acids: CASSQDRFPSYEQYF. CDR3 nucleotides: TGTGCCAGCAGCCAAGACAGGTTCCCCTCCTACGAGCAGTACTTC. The rearrangement uses TRBV7-9 and TRBJ2-7; D is perhaps TRBD1 (6 bases). Germline assignment: CDR1 SEHNR and CDR2 FQNEAQ (reference sequence). Trimming took 5 bases from V and 0 from J, leaving 14 bases between them. The CDR3 totals 15 residues.

This clone appeared a few times. This rearrangement joins TRBV7-9 to TRBJ2-1; D is possibly TRBD1 (5 bases). The germline V gene encodes CDR1 SEHNR and CDR2 FQNEAQ (reference sequence). CDR3 length equals 15 residues. Between the trimmed V and J ends, which lost 1 base and 8 bases, there was a span of 15 bases. CDR3 sequence reads: CASSLGPSLRDEQFF. In nucleotides, the CDR3 is TGTGCCAGCAGCTTAGGACCGTCACTCAGGGATGAGCAGTTCTTC.

This sequence joins TRBV4-3 and TRBJ2-2; 10 bases line up with TRBD2. Per germline, CDR1 LGHNA and CDR2 YSLEER. V lost 0 bases, J lost 4 bases, and 2 bases stayed unmatched. The CDR3 is made up of 16 amino acids. The CDR3 loop reads CASSQEAGGPTGELFF. CDR3 nucleotides: TGCGCCAGCAGCCAAGAAGCGGGAGGGCCCACCGGGGAGCTGTTTTTT.

The V gene is TRBV5-6, the J gene TRBJ1-1; D is perhaps TRBD1 (5 bases). V was cut by 0 bases and J by 5 bases, with 20 bases left in between. This CDR3 is 17 amino acids long. CDR1 and CDR2 from the germline V gene are SGHDT and YYEEEE. In DNA, the CDR3 is TGTGCCAGCAGCTTGGCGTGGGGGGGTATTCGAGGGACTGAAGCTTTCTTT. Translating it yields CASSLAWGGIRGTEAFF.

The chain carries TRBV11-2 and TRBJ2-3; a possible D gene is TRBD2 (6 bases). CDR3 length: 16 amino acids. Germline CDR1 reads SGHAT; CDR2 reads FQNNGV. Trimming pared 3 bases from V and 2 bases from J, leaving 15 bases between. The CDR3 sequence is CASSFYRDSHTDTQYF. CDR3 DNA: TGTGCCAGCAGCTTCTATAGGGACTCTCACACAGATACGCAGTATTTT.

The rearrangement uses TRBV5-1 and TRBJ2-2; D ambiguous. CDR3 length equals 17 residues. Germline V CDR1 and CDR2: SGHRS, YFSETQ. Trimming took off 2 bases at V and 4 bases at J, with 18 bases between the two ends. DNA for the CDR3: TGCGCCAGCAGCTTCGGAGCAGCTACCAGTATCACCGGGGAGCTGTTTTTT. Amino acid sequence: CASSFGAATSITGELFF. Combining the CDR3 with reference TRBV5-1 and TRBJ2-2 gives the whole variable domain KAGVTQTPRYLIKTRGQQVTLSCSPISGHRSVSWYQQTPGQGLQFLFEYFSETQRNKGNFPGRFSGRQFSNSRSEMNVSTLELGDSALYLCASSFGAATSITGELFFGEGSRLTVL.

The chain employs TRBV30 and TRBJ2-7; 10 bases align to TRBD2. Germline CDR1 is GTSNPN and CDR2 is SVGIG (reference sequence). This CDR3 spans 13 amino acids. The J segment lost 4 bases and the V segment lost 4 bases, leaving 4 bases of the junction unmatched. The CDR3 sequence: CAWTSGGLYEQYF. The DNA for the CDR3 is TGTGCCTGGACTAGCGGGGGACTGTACGAGCAGTACTTC.

The CDR3 region is CASSTFRLAGAGGYEQYF. The CDR3 DNA sequence: TGTGCCAGCAGCACTTTTAGACTAGCGGGAGCTGGAGGGTACGAGCAGTACTTC. The chain uses TRBV27 and TRBJ2-7, with 12 bases matching TRBD2. Losses at the gene ends were 6 bases for V and 4 bases for J; bases not matched to a gene: 16. Germline CDR1 and CDR2: MNHEY and SMNVEV (reference sequence). The CDR3 is made up of 18 amino acids.

This clone was detected only once. The chain joins TRBV10-3 to TRBJ1-3, with a tentative D call TRBD1 (6 bases). V lost 11 bases and J 3 bases, leaving 14 bases between the germline ends. This CDR3 contains 13 residues. CDR1 ENHRY and CDR2 SYGVKD come from the germline V gene. The CDR3 DNA sequence: TGTGCCGCGTACAGGGATGGTGGAAACACCATATATTTT. Its translation: CAAYRDGGNTIYF.

As for this clone: Other DNA sequences of this sample code for an identical CDR3. This chain links TRBV3-1 (or the pseudogene TRBV3-2) with TRBJ2-7; the match to TRBD2 covers 9 bases. Germline assignment: CDR1 LGHDT and CDR2 YNNKEL (reference sequence). There are 14 residues in the CDR3. The ends lost 4 bases at V and 3 bases at J; junction bases unmatched: 4. The CDR3, as DNA: TGTGCCAGCAGCCTCAGACTAGCGGACTACGAGCAGTACTTC. Translated: CASSLRLADYEQYF.